The 23 T cell receptor beta chains below all came from one sample that was sequenced in a study of OX40 agonist ivuxolimab in advanced cancers. Profiling relied on immunoSEQ multiplex PCR, and the TCRdb table lists in-frame clones only, not all of them. Of some 25,000 clones in the sample, more than 80% were seen once. Sequenced material: CD4+ or CD8+ T cells sorted from blood, taken in a trial of the OX40 agonist ivuxolimab. Source of these receptors: an adult with an advanced solid tumor such as melanoma, head and neck, liver or kidney cancer.

Points on this clone: The identical CDR3 is also encoded by other nucleotide sequences in the sample. CDR3 protein: CASSVGAGGTGELFF. Here the CDR3 DNA reads TGTGCCAGCAGCGTAGGTGCGGGAGGGACCGGGGAGCTGTTTTTT. The V call is TRBV9, the J call TRBJ2-2; 9 bases line up with TRBD2. The J segment lost 5 bases and the V segment lost 0 bases, leaving 2 bases of the junction unmatched. This CDR3 is 15 amino acids long. Germline lookup yields CDR1 SGDLS and CDR2 YYNGEE.

To note about this clone: A far larger clone is one nucleotide away, so this likely arose from a read error. The sample contains more than one DNA sequence encoding this CDR3. The gene calls are TRBV5-4 and TRBJ2-3; a possible D gene is TRBD2 (7 bases). The CDR3 is 17 amino acids. The ends were cut back, 4 bases at V and 4 bases at J, with 22 bases in the middle. Germline V gives CDR1 SGHNT, CDR2 YYREEE (reference sequence). The CDR3 bases are TGTGCCAGCAGCCAAGATCGCTACGGGGGGCCCTCAGATACGCAGTATTTT. Translated, it gives CASSQDRYGGPSDTQYF. Based on the CDR3 plus reference TRBV5-4 and TRBJ2-3, the full variable domain is ETGVTQSPTHLIKTRGQQVTLRCSSQSGHNTVSWYQQALGQGPQFIFQYYREEENGRGNFPPRFSGLQFPNYSSELNVNALELDDSALYLCASSQDRYGGPSDTQYFGPGTRLTVL.

The V gene is TRBV2, the J gene TRBJ2-3; TRBD1 matches at 9 bases. The CDR3 contains 17 residues. Losses at the gene ends were 1 base for V and 2 bases for J; bases not matched to a gene: 7. The V gene's germline CDR1 is SNHLY and CDR2 FYNNEI. The CDR3 nucleotides are TGTGCCAGCAGTGAAGTAGACAGGGGGTCTCCCACAGATACGCAGTATTTT. It is translated as CASSEVDRGSPTDTQYF. Full variable domain (outside the CDR3, taken from reference TRBV2 and TRBJ2-3): EPEVTQTPSHQVTQMGQEVILRCVPISNHLYFYWYRQILGQKVEFLVSFYNNEISEKSEIFDDQFSVERPDGSNFTLKIRSTKLEDSAMYFCASSEVDRGSPTDTQYFGPGTRLTVL.

As for this clone: A read error may account for a junction end that differs from germline. The gene calls are TRBV27 and TRBJ2-1, with a tentative D call TRBD1 (5 bases). CDR1 MNHEY and CDR2 SMNVEV come from the germline V gene (reference sequence). The CDR3 covers 15 residues. Written as DNA, the CDR3 is TGTGCCAGTGCCGACAGTGATGGGTCCTACAGTGAGCAGTTCTTC. Protein: CASADSDGSYSEQFF.

This clone was detected only a few times. The rearrangement joins TRBV28 to TRBJ1-2; 9 bases align to TRBD1. The germline V gene has CDR1 MDHEN and CDR2 SYDVKM. The CDR3 is 16 amino acids. After removal of 5 bases from V and 4 bases from J, the junction contained 11 bases not matched to a gene. CDR3 DNA sequence: TGTGCCAGCAGTCTCAATCCGGGACAGGGAGGCTATGGCTACACCTTC. Protein product: CASSLNPGQGGYGYTF.

The chain couples TRBV19 to TRBJ2-5, with TRBD1 identical over 7 bases. From germline, CDR1 is LNHDA and CDR2 SQIVND (reference sequence). V was pared by 3 bases and J by 2 bases, with 6 bases of the junction left unmatched. The CDR3 extends over 15 amino acids. The CDR3 spells CASSIGTVPQETQYF. The CDR3, as DNA: TGTGCCAGTAGTATTGGGACAGTTCCTCAAGAGACCCAGTACTTC.

In this sample, this clone turned up once. The chain recombines TRBV30 with TRBJ2-1; D tentatively fits TRBD1 or TRBD2 (5 bases each). CDR3 length: 11 residues. Germline V CDR1 and CDR2: GTSNPN, SVGIG (reference sequence). DNA of the CDR3: TGTGCAGGGTGGGGGATCAATGAGCAGTTCTTC. It translates to CAGWGINEQFF. Together with reference TRBV30 and TRBJ2-1, the CDR3 gives the full variable domain: SQTIHQWPATLVQPVGSPLSLECTVEGTSNPNLYWYRQAAGRGLQLLFYSVGIGQISSEVPQNLSASRPQDRQFILSSKKLLLSDSGFYLCAGWGINEQFFGPGTRLTVL.

This chain joins TRBV9 and TRBJ2-3; D remains ambiguous. Deletions cut 3 bases from V and 0 bases from J, with 11 bases between. This CDR3 region has 15 residues. The germline gives CDR1 SGDLS, CDR2 YYNGEE. CDR3 coding DNA: TGTGCCAGCAGCGCCAACTCGCCCAGCACAGATACGCAGTATTTT. Translated: CASSANSPSTDTQYF.

V usage is TRBV2 and J usage is TRBJ2-1, with 14 bases that match TRBD2. This CDR3 has 15 residues. CDR1 and CDR2 from the germline V gene are SNHLY and FYNNEI. V was clipped by 8 bases and J by 7 bases; unmatched bases: 7. The CDR3 DNA is TGTGCCAGCCGAGTGGGACTAGCGGGAGAAAATGAGCAGTTCTTC. Protein product: CASRVGLAGENEQFF.

A single count supports this clone. The rearrangement links TRBV4-1 to TRBJ2-5; tentative D call: TRBD1 (6 bases). Germline V gene sequence: CDR1 MGHRA, CDR2 YSYEKL. V lost 3 bases to trimming and J lost 5 bases, with 19 bases between them. The length of the CDR3 is 16 residues. In DNA, the CDR3 is TGCGCCAGCAGCCAGCTCAGGGGCCCCCTCGGGGAGACCCAGTACTTC. Translating it yields CASSQLRGPLGETQYF.

This clone was detected only once. The chain carries TRBV27 and TRBJ2-5, with D possibly TRBD2 on 6 matching bases. The ends were cut back, 6 bases at V and 0 bases at J, with 11 bases in the middle. The CDR3 length is 14 residues. Germline V gene data show CDR1 as MNHEY and CDR2 as SMNVEV (reference sequence). The CDR3 spells CASRGSGYQETQYF. CDR3 coding DNA: TGTGCCAGCAGGGGGAGCGGGTACCAAGAGACCCAGTACTTC.

The V gene is TRBV28, the J gene TRBJ2-1; TRBD2 might be the D (6 bases). Trimming stripped 6 bases from V and 0 bases from J, with 18 bases between. The CDR3 is made up of 17 amino acids. Germline values: CDR1 MDHEN, CDR2 SYDVKM. Here the CDR3 reads CASRPTRPESSYNEQFF. The CDR3 DNA reads as TGTGCCAGCAGACCGACTAGGCCGGAGAGCTCCTACAATGAGCAGTTCTTC. Complete variable domain (other parts from reference TRBV28 and TRBJ2-1): DVKVTQSSRYLVKRTGEKVFLECVQDMDHENMFWYRQDPGLGLRLIYFSYDVKMKEKGDIPEGYSVSREKKERFSLILESASTNQTSMYLCASRPTRPESSYNEQFFGPGTRLTVL.

V and J are TRBV27 and TRBJ1-1, with 7 bases identical to TRBD1. V was pared by 5 bases and J by 4 bases, with 10 bases of the junction left unmatched. CDR1 is MNHEY and CDR2 is SMNVEV in the germline V gene (reference sequence). The CDR3 sequence is 15 residues long. This CDR3 reads CASSPYRGFGTEAFF. The DNA for the CDR3 is TGTGCCAGCAGTCCGTACAGGGGATTCGGCACTGAAGCTTTCTTT.

This clone occurred once. The chain uses TRBV6-6 and TRBJ2-6, with 7 bases aligning to TRBD1. The CDR3 totals 16 residues. Germline CDR1 is MNHNY and CDR2 is SVGAGI (reference sequence). V lost 8 bases, J lost 0 bases, and 7 bases stayed unmatched. The CDR3 loop reads CASSDRRGSGANVLTF. The CDR3 DNA reads as TGTGCCAGCTCGGACAGGCGAGGCTCTGGGGCCAACGTCCTGACTTTC.

The chain carries TRBV2 and TRBJ2-5; possibly TRBD1 for D (5 bases). The CDR3 is made up of 13 amino acids. V was shortened by 3 bases and J by 5 bases, with 10 bases between the two germline ends. CDR1 and CDR2 from the germline V gene are SNHLY and FYNNEI. The CDR3 region is CASSDWQGETQYF. DNA of the CDR3: TGTGCCAGCAGTGATTGGCAGGGTGAGACCCAGTACTTC.

For the CDR3, the DNA is TGTGCCAGTAGTCTACTAGCGGGAGATAGGGAGACCCAGTACTTC. Translating it yields CASSLLAGDRETQYF. The chain has TRBV19 and TRBJ2-5; 11 positions match TRBD2. Germline V gene lookup returns CDR1 LNHDA and CDR2 SQIVND (reference sequence). The CDR3 runs 15 residues. With 5 bases clipped from V and 5 bases from J, the junction kept 7 bases outside the gene matches.

This clone occurred once. The chain joins TRBV25-1 to TRBJ1-1; tentatively, D is TRBD1 (5 bases). CDR1 MGHDK and CDR2 SYGVNS come from the germline V gene. V was shortened by 8 bases and J by 6 bases, with 13 bases between the two germline ends. The CDR3 runs 12 residues. As DNA, the CDR3 is TGTGCCAGCTTTGGGGGAGTGGCTGAAGCTTTCTTT. Translation gives CASFGGVAEAFF.

This chain connects TRBV9 to TRBJ2-1; D could derive from TRBD1 or TRBD2 (5 bases each). Germline V lookup: CDR1 SGDLS, CDR2 YYNGEE. There are 13 residues in the CDR3. Deletions cut 0 bases from V and 9 bases from J, with 10 bases between. Here the CDR3 reads CASSVAGRGEQFF. The CDR3 bases are TGTGCCAGCAGCGTAGCGGGACGGGGTGAGCAGTTCTTC.

This clone was counted only a few times. This sequence joins TRBV5-4 and TRBJ2-1, with D uncertain. The CDR3 is made up of 12 amino acids. V shed 2 bases and J shed 5 bases, with 5 bases lying between them. CDR1 and CDR2 (germline): SGHNT, YYREEE (reference sequence). In DNA form, the CDR3 reads TGTGCCAGCAGCTTCGGCCACAATGAGCAGTTCTTC. Translating gives CASSFGHNEQFF.

The chain carries TRBV6-5 and TRBJ1-5; D not resolved. The CDR3 totals 14 residues. CDR1 MNHEY and CDR2 SVGAGI come from the germline V gene. V dropped 1 base and J dropped 10 bases, with 14 bases sitting between them. Here the CDR3 DNA reads TGTGCCAGCAGTTACTTCGACAACCTCGGCCCCCAGCATTTT. Amino acids: CASSYFDNLGPQHF.

The chain couples TRBV27 to TRBJ2-7, with 9 bases matching TRBD1. CDR1 and CDR2 (germline): MNHEY, SMNVEV (reference sequence). Trimming at V came to 5 bases and at J to 6 bases, leaving 5 bases not matched to a gene. The CDR3 runs 13 residues. Here the CDR3 reads CASSPDRGGEQYF. CDR3 nucleotide sequence: TGTGCCAGCAGTCCGGACAGGGGAGGCGAGCAGTACTTC.

This clone came up once. The rearrangement links TRBV9 to TRBJ2-3, with D perhaps TRBD1 or TRBD2 (6 bases each). CDR3 length equals 14 residues. Germline V gene sequence: CDR1 SGDLS, CDR2 YYNGEE. V lost 3 bases and J 8 bases, leaving 16 bases between the germline ends. The CDR3 spells CASSASGQGGTQYF. The CDR3 nucleotides are TGTGCCAGCAGCGCCAGCGGGCAAGGGGGTACGCAGTATTTT.

The rearrangement joins TRBV11-2 to TRBJ2-1, with D possibly being TRBD2 (6 bases). The ends were cut back, 1 base at V and 8 bases at J, with 15 bases in the middle. The CDR3 is 15 amino acids. The V gene's germline CDR1 is SGHAT and CDR2 FQNNGV. The CDR3 region is CASSLGSGFNDEQFF. The DNA for the CDR3 is TGTGCCAGCAGCTTAGGCAGCGGGTTTAACGATGAGCAGTTCTTC.